This T cell receptor beta chain comes out of a study of radiation and T cells in renal cell carcinoma. Indicated time point: blood 4 weeks post-SBRT, at nephrectomy. Treatment reported: 15 Gy SBRT to primary tumor, nephrectomy 4 weeks later. Nephrectomy followed 15 Gy stereotactic body radiation by 4 weeks. Clear cell pathology was present in this patient's renal cell carcinoma. General observations from the study: Top tumor clonotypes rose in blood 2 weeks post-radiation, then contracted.

The germline V gene encodes CDR1 LNHNV and CDR2 YYDKDF (reference sequence). V lost 0 bases and J 4 bases, leaving 6 bases between the germline ends. The CDR3 runs to 14 residues. Worth noting for this clone: Its specificity is not known.

Data came from immunoSEQ multiplex PCR; TCRdb stores just in-frame clones and leaves some out. Counted here are approximately 70,000 clones, 70% to 80% occurring once; the ten biggest clones make up about 6.8%. The specimen comprised blood, sampled from a patient whose treatment included radiotherapy and nephrectomy. The sequence derives from a man in his sixties with renal cell carcinoma. V and J are TRBV15 and TRBJ2-2; no firm D call. CDR3 region: CATSRESFTGELFF. The DNA of the CDR3 is TGTGCCACCAGCAGAGAGTCTTTCACCGGGGAGCTGTTTTTT.